What follows are 18 T cell receptor beta chains derived from one specimen sequenced in a study of naive and memory T cell subsets. Study observations and caveats: Naive repertoires, especially CD8, held a few larger clonotypes, possibly memory cells re-expressing CD45RA.

These receptors lack a known antigen. Both TRBC1 and TRBC2 were covered by a beta constant-region primer of two equimolar oligonucleotides. Ligated cDNA was amplified by four rounds of PCR with nested alpha and beta constant-region primers and SP2. TCRdb independently ran MiXCR on the UMI-ligation and nested PCR reads; one entry per CDR3 protein. The sample has about 90,000 distinct CDR3 sequences; 11% are singletons. Sequences were obtained from naive CD4+ T cells from blood. These receptors came from a human donor in good health.

This clonotype was observed at least ten times. The gene calls are TRBV6-6 and TRBJ2-3; no definite D call. Germline CDR1 MNHNY, CDR2 SVGAGI (reference sequence). Trimming took 0 bases from V and 0 from J, leaving 7 bases between them. CDR3 length: 15 residues. The CDR3 nucleotides are TGTGCCAGCAGTTACTCCGCCATTAGCACAGATACGCAGTATTTT. Its translation: CASSYSAISTDTQYF.

The chain carries TRBV29-1 and TRBJ2-3; TRBD2 aligns across 8 bases. This CDR3 has 14 residues. The V and J ends lost 5 bases and 5 bases, in that order; junction bases with no gene match: 9. Germline V gene data show CDR1 as SQVTM and CDR2 as ANQGSEA. The CDR3 DNA reads as TGCAGCGTTACCGACGGGGGGGCGGGAGATACGCAGTATTTT. Amino acids: CSVTDGGAGDTQYF.

This clonotype occurred many times. The gene calls are TRBV5-4 and TRBJ2-5; 7 nucleotides match TRBD1. The germline V gene has CDR1 SGHNT and CDR2 YYREEE (reference sequence). CDR3 size: 16 residues. J lost 2 bases, V lost 0 bases, and 7 bases had no gene match. In nucleotides, the CDR3 is TGTGCCAGCAGCTTGGACCCGGGACAGAAACAAGAGACCCAGTACTTC. Translation gives CASSLDPGQKQETQYF.

This clonotype was counted only a few times. The CDR3 is CASSEFTTSGGTDTQYF. CDR3 nucleotide sequence: TGTGCCAGCAGTGAATTCACGACTAGCGGGGGCACAGATACGCAGTATTTT. J is TRBJ2-3 and V is TRBV25-1; 11 bases are shared with TRBD2. CDR3 size: 17 residues. After removal of 1 base from V and 1 base from J, the junction contained 4 bases not matched to a gene. Germline V CDR1 and CDR2: MGHDK, SYGVNS.

This clonotype was seen repeatedly, ten times or more. This chain joins TRBV18 and TRBJ1-1; D is ambiguous. In germline, CDR1 is KGHSH, CDR2 LQKENI. The CDR3 runs 13 residues. Trimming cost V 4 bases and J 0 bases, with 6 bases left between them. CDR3 amino acids: CASSLAVNTEAFF. CDR3 in DNA: TGTGCCAGCTCACTGGCCGTGAACACTGAAGCTTTCTTT.

This clonotype was detected only a few times. The V call is TRBV2, the J call TRBJ2-3, with a tentative D call TRBD1 (5 bases). The CDR3 is made up of 13 amino acids. V gave up 5 bases and J gave up 2 bases, with 8 bases separating them. In germline, CDR1 is SNHLY, CDR2 FYNNEI. This CDR3 is CASSKTVTDTQYF. CDR3 in DNA: TGTGCCAGCAGTAAGACAGTCACAGATACGCAGTATTTT.

The chain is built from TRBV14 and TRBJ2-2; no reliable D call. Deletions cut 1 base from V and 4 bases from J, with 7 bases between. In germline, CDR1 is SGHDN, CDR2 FVKESK. The CDR3 runs 14 residues. For the CDR3, the DNA is TGTGCCAGCAGCCAAGTTGCAGGCACCGGGGAGCTGTTTTTT. Translating gives CASSQVAGTGELFF.

This clonotype was seen at least ten times. V gene TRBV20-1 combines with J gene TRBJ1-6; TRBD1 agrees at 7 bases. The germline V gene has CDR1 DFQATT and CDR2 SNEGSKA (reference sequence). The CDR3 totals 13 residues. After removal of 3 bases from V and 8 bases from J, the junction contained 4 bases not matched to a gene. The CDR3 DNA is TGCAGTGCTAGGGTCAGGGGGGATTCACCCCTCCACTTT. It encodes CSARVRGDSPLHF.

The rearrangement links TRBV7-2 to TRBJ2-2; TRBD2 agrees at 13 bases. The CDR3 has 17 amino acids. Germline assignment: CDR1 SGHTA and CDR2 FQGNSA. V was clipped by 4 bases and J by 6 bases; unmatched bases: 8. CDR3 loop: CASSSGLAGVLAGELFF. Here the CDR3 DNA reads TGTGCCAGCAGCTCCGGACTAGCGGGAGTTCTTGCCGGGGAGCTGTTTTTT. Together with reference TRBV7-2 and TRBJ2-2, the CDR3 gives the full variable domain: GAGVSQSPSNKVTEKGKDVELRCDPISGHTALYWYRQSLGQGLEFLIYFQGNSAPDKSGLPSDRFSAERTGGSVSTLTIQRTQQEDSAVYLCASSSGLAGVLAGELFFGEGSRLTVL.

This rearrangement joins TRBV7-2 to TRBJ2-7, with TRBD1 identical over 8 bases. CDR3 length: 15 residues. Germline V gene sequence: CDR1 SGHTA, CDR2 FQGNSA. V was pared by 5 bases and J by 2 bases, with 8 bases of the junction left unmatched. The CDR3 region has the DNA TGTGCCAGCAGCCCGATGACAGGGGTGACCTACGAGCAGTACTTC. This codes for CASSPMTGVTYEQYF.

This CDR3 reads CASSLELTRGGYTF. In DNA, the CDR3 is TGTGCCAGCAGCTTAGAGTTGACAAGAGGTGGCTACACCTTC. The chain links TRBV11-1 to TRBJ1-2, with no clear D. Germline lookup yields CDR1 SGHAT and CDR2 FQDESV (reference sequence). Trimming left V 1 base short and J 7 bases short, with 13 bases between. The CDR3 has 14 residues. Full variable domain (remainder filled in from reference TRBV11-1 and TRBJ1-2): EAEVAQSPRYKITEKSQAVAFWCDPISGHATLYWYRQILGQGPELLVQFQDESVVDDSQLPKDRFSAERLKGVDSTLKIQPAELGDSAMYLCASSLELTRGGYTFGSGTRLTVV.

This clonotype occurred many times. The chain recombines TRBV29-1 with TRBJ1-2; the D gene is possibly TRBD1 (6 bases). The V gene's germline CDR1 is SQVTM and CDR2 ANQGSEA. V was clipped by 4 bases and J by 3 bases, with 18 bases between them. The CDR3 extends over 15 amino acids. The CDR3 here is CSVVGGSFGDYGYTF. The CDR3 nucleotides read TGCAGCGTTGTCGGGGGCTCTTTTGGCGACTATGGCTACACCTTC.

The chain has TRBV7-2 and TRBJ2-1, with TRBD2 matching over 8 bases. The ends lost 1 base at V and 4 bases at J; junction bases unmatched: 3. Per the germline V gene, CDR1 is SGHTA and CDR2 is FQGNSA. The CDR3 totals 15 residues. This chain's CDR3 is CASSLVTSAYNEQFF. The DNA of the CDR3 is TGTGCCAGCAGCTTAGTGACTAGCGCGTACAATGAGCAGTTCTTC.

To note about this clonotype: A much larger clone differs by one base, so this may be a read error. The chain links TRBV5-6 to TRBJ2-4; D possibly uses TRBD1 or TRBD2 (5 bases each). Germline CDR1 and CDR2: SGHDT and YYEEEE. V dropped 2 bases and J dropped 6 bases, with 18 bases sitting between them. The CDR3 runs to 16 residues. CDR3 nucleotide sequence: TGTGCCAGCAGCTTCGGGGCCGCTTACTTTGCAAACATTCAGTACTTC. This codes for CASSFGAAYFANIQYF.

The rearrangement joins TRBV2 to TRBJ2-3, with 7 bases that match TRBD2. There are 15 residues in the CDR3. The trim removed 2 bases at V and 1 base at J, leaving 3 bases unmatched. CDR1 SNHLY and CDR2 FYNNEI come from the germline V gene. CDR3 DNA: TGTGCCAGCAGTGAATGGGCGGGGGGCACAGATACGCAGTATTTT. It translates to CASSEWAGGTDTQYF.

The chain combines TRBV12-3 or TRBV12-4 with TRBJ1-1; D is perhaps TRBD1 (6 bases). V gave up 2 bases and J gave up 5 bases, with 12 bases separating them. The CDR3 has 14 amino acids. CDR3 protein: CASSLKGGRTEAFF. The CDR3 nucleotides read TGTGCCAGCAGTTTAAAGGGGGGGCGGACTGAAGCTTTCTTT.

This clonotype was detected a few times. The rearrangement links TRBV6-2 or TRBV6-3 to TRBJ2-1; maybe TRBD1 (6 bases). The germline V and J ends were trimmed by 2 bases and 9 bases, with 17 bases remaining between them. Germline loops: CDR1 MNHEY, CDR2 SVGEGT. The CDR3 runs 15 residues. The CDR3 region has the DNA TGTGCCAGCAGTTACAGGCGCCAGGGGTTGGGTGAGCAGTTCTTC. Translated: CASSYRRQGLGEQFF.

CDR3 coding DNA: TGTGCCAGCAGCCGGGCCCAAAGCTCCTACAATGAGCAGTTCTTC. Amino acids: CASSRAQSSYNEQFF. This chain joins TRBV5-6 and TRBJ2-1; D ambiguous. Trimming removed 4 bases at V and 0 bases at J, with 11 bases between. The CDR3 has 15 residues. Germline CDR1 is SGHDT and CDR2 is YYEEEE.